This T cell receptor (beta chain) was sequenced during a study of cytomegalovirus exposure and HLA in healthy donors. The PCR employed 60 Vbeta primers together with 13 Jbeta primers. TCRdb's table, derived via immunoSEQ multiplex PCR, lists solely in-frame clones and lacks some. The sample lists about 150,000 clones, about four fifths occurring once. The germline CDR1 and CDR2 sequences are MNHNY and SVGAGI (reference sequence). V dropped 5 bases and J dropped 1 base, with 8 bases sitting between them. The CDR3 loop spans 13 amino acids. The chain is built from TRBV6-6 and TRBJ1-1; weak D call: TRBD1 (6 bases). This TCR derives from a man aged 25-40 years in good health and CMV-seropositive. Input material: PBMCs. This chain's CDR3 is CASSPGENTEAFF. CDR3 coding DNA: TGTGCCAGCAGTCCAGGGGAGAACACTGAAGCTTTCTTT.